The clone carrying this T cell receptor (beta chain) is a singleton in its sample. The target antigen is unknown. Donors counted as nominally healthy when sampled, yet unrecorded immune exposures were likely. The CDR3 is 11 residues long. V was pared by 8 bases and J by 10 bases, with 16 bases between. From germline, CDR1 is GTSNPN and CDR2 SVGIG (reference sequence). The data were obtained in a study of cytomegalovirus exposure and HLA in healthy donors. Study-wide results and limits: For TCR beta chains, V- and J-gene trimming was later linked to a missense DCLRE1C variant. Per published reports, the classifier diagnosed cytomegalovirus status with high specificity and sensitivity.

The PCR used 60 Vbeta and 13 Jbeta primers. Clones were sequenced by immunoSEQ multiplex PCR, and TCRdb holds only the in-frame ones, with some missing. The sample has about 190,000 clones; approximately 80% are singletons. The sequenced sample consisted of PBMCs. This TCR came from a boy younger than 10 in good health and CMV-seronegative. The chain links TRBV30 to TRBJ2-3; TRBD2 is a possible D gene (6 bases). CDR3 nucleotide sequence: TGTGCCGGCGGGAACAGGCCCCCGCAGTATTTT. Translating it yields CAGGNRPPQYF.